This TCR beta chain stems from a study of blood T cell repertoires in COVID-19. Sequencing used immunoSEQ multiplex PCR; TCRdb keeps in-frame clones, though not all of them. The sample gives around 42,000 clones, around 89% of which show up once; approximately 2.9% is in the top ten. This TCR was recovered from a middle-aged man with active COVID-19. The sequencing sample was made of peripheral blood.

The CDR3 spells CASSSHGLGNTGELFF. CDR3 nucleotide sequence: TGTGCCAGCAGTTCCCATGGACTCGGGAACACCGGGGAGCTGTTTTTT. The chain uses TRBV6-5 and TRBJ2-2; D may be TRBD2 (5 bases). V was clipped by 4 bases and J by 1 base, with 13 bases between them. The CDR3 is 16 residues long. Germline CDR1 reads MNHEY; CDR2 reads SVGAGI.